Listed below are T cell receptor beta chains from one sample, sequenced in a study of radiation and T cells in renal cell carcinoma. Sequencing used immunoSEQ multiplex PCR; TCRdb keeps in-frame clones, though not all of them. The repertoire holds over 120,000 clones, roughly 88% seen once, with approximately 12% in the top ten. The source was blood, collected from a patient whose treatment included radiotherapy and nephrectomy. All receptors come from a woman aged 50 to 60 with renal cell carcinoma. The CDR3 runs from the conserved cysteine through the conserved F or W. A D gene is named only where the DNA matches it firmly. Some rows mark clone size as missing; the rest say once, few, many or name a class of expanded clone.

v_call	clone_size	j_call	cdr3_length	d_call	cdr3_aa	cdr3_nt
TRBV30	.	TRBJ1-4	16	.	CAWSAFLPSTNEKLFF	TGTGCCTGGAGTGCCTTTCTACCTTCGACTAATGAAAAACTGTTTTTT
TRBV19	.	TRBJ1-1	14	TRBD1	CASSTRTGGTEAFF	TGTGCCAGTAGTACCCGGACAGGGGGGACTGAAGCTTTCTTT
TRBV6-5	.	TRBJ2-2	15	TRBD2	CASSYGSGEAGELFF	TGTGCCAGCAGTTACGGGAGCGGGGAGGCCGGGGAGCTGTTTTTT
TRBV18	.	TRBJ1-1	13	.	CASSQTRQAEAFF	TGTGCCAGCTCCCAGACTAGACAGGCTGAAGCTTTCTTT
TRBV30	.	TRBJ2-4	14	.	CAWSVQRGGNIQYF	TGTGCCTGGAGTGTACAGCGAGGGGGGAACATTCAGTACTTC
TRBV7-2	.	TRBJ1-6	15	TRBD1	CASSLGGTELSPLHF	TGTGCCAGCAGCTTAGGTGGGACAGAGCTCTCACCCCTCCACTTT
TRBV7-2	.	TRBJ1-5	15	TRBD1	CASRLTGFAGQPQHF	TGTGCCAGCAGATTGACAGGGTTTGCCGGTCAGCCCCAGCATTTT
TRBV4-1	.	TRBJ1-6	15	.	CASSHGLVDNSPLHF	TGCGCCAGCAGCCATGGGTTGGTGGATAATTCACCCCTCCACTTT
TRBV6-5	once	TRBJ1-2	16	.	CASSSLPDSRTIGYTF	TGTGCCAGCAGTTCACTTCCGGACAGCCGCACCATTGGCTACACCTTC
TRBV7-9	few	TRBJ1-5	14	TRBD1	CASSLTQGDQPQHF	TGTGCCAGCAGCTTAACTCAGGGGGATCAGCCCCAGCATTTT
TRBV6-5	.	TRBJ1-2	14	TRBD1	CASSFDRGRNGYTF	TGTGCCAGCAGTTTCGACAGGGGGCGGAATGGCTACACCTTC
TRBV18	.	TRBJ1-2	15	.	CASSLNIGANYGYTF	TGTGCCAGCTCGCTAAATATCGGGGCAAACTATGGCTACACCTTC
TRBV18	.	TRBJ2-3	11	TRBD1	CASSTGGTQYF	TGTGCCAGCTCTACAGGGGGCACGCAGTATTTT
TRBV4-1	.	TRBJ1-4	15	.	CASTVRDRGNEKLFF	TGCGCCAGCACGGTTCGGGACCGGGGGAATGAAAAACTGTTTTTT
TRBV6-6	.	TRBJ1-2	13	.	CASSYFEGYGYTF	TGTGCCAGCAGTTACTTCGAGGGATATGGCTACACCTTC
TRBV13	.	TRBJ2-2	15	.	CASSLTPTDTGELFF	TGTGCCAGCAGCTTAACACCCACCGACACCGGGGAGCTGTTTTTT
TRBV11-2	once	TRBJ1-2	13	.	CASSLGFFGGYTF	TGTGCCAGCAGCTTAGGCTTCTTCGGTGGCTACACCTTC
TRBV6-5	.	TRBJ1-4	15	TRBD1	CASSPGGRGNEKLFF	TGTGCCAGCAGTCCAGGGGGCAGGGGGAATGAAAAACTGTTTTTT
TRBV5-4	.	TRBJ2-3	14	TRBD1	CASSRDRVPDTQYF	TGTGCCAGCAGTCGAGACAGGGTCCCAGATACGCAGTATTTT
TRBV19	.	TRBJ2-3	15	TRBD2	CASSIGSGDADTQYF	TGTGCCAGTAGTATAGGTAGCGGGGACGCAGATACGCAGTATTTT
TRBV5-1	.	TRBJ2-7	15	TRBD2	CASSSSAGGSYEQYF	TGCGCCAGCAGCTCGTCCGCGGGGGGAAGCTACGAGCAGTACTTC
TRBV18	.	TRBJ2-2	15	TRBD1	CASVTGTGNTGELFF	TGTGCCAGCGTCACCGGGACAGGGAACACCGGGGAGCTGTTTTTT
TRBV2	.	TRBJ1-1	15	.	CASSDRDLMNTEAFF	TGTGCCAGCAGTGATCGAGACCTCATGAACACTGAAGCTTTCTTT
TRBV6-1	.	TRBJ2-5	13	.	CASSQTGLETQYF	TGTGCCAGCAGTCAAACAGGGCTGGAGACCCAGTACTTC
TRBV15	.	TRBJ1-4	17	.	CATSRDLAGGLEEKLFF	TGTGCCACCAGCAGAGATTTGGCGGGAGGATTAGAGGAAAAACTGTTTTTT
TRBV2	.	TRBJ1-2	14	TRBD1	CASSETRDSYGYTF	TGTGCCAGCAGCGAAACAAGGGACAGCTATGGCTACACCTTC